This record concerns one T cell receptor beta chain sequence. The sample belongs to a study of CXCR3-negative and CXCR3-positive naive CD8 T cells. The authors prepared UMI-labeled TRB cDNA libraries by 5' RACE. TCRdb reanalyzed the 5' RACE reads and collapses them to one entry per CDR3 protein, without DNA. The sample has roughly 50,000 distinct CDR3 sequences. The CDR3 is 15 amino acids. Per germline, CDR1 SSHAT and CDR2 FNYEAQ (reference sequence). The sequence was obtained from a human donor in good health. Some clones in this sample may be carry-over from other donors' samples. Material: memory CD8+ T cells from blood. The genes are TRBV7-7 and TRBJ2-1; no DNA is available, so the TRBD1 call from TCRdb remains unchecked. The CDR3 reads CASSPADRAIDEQFF.